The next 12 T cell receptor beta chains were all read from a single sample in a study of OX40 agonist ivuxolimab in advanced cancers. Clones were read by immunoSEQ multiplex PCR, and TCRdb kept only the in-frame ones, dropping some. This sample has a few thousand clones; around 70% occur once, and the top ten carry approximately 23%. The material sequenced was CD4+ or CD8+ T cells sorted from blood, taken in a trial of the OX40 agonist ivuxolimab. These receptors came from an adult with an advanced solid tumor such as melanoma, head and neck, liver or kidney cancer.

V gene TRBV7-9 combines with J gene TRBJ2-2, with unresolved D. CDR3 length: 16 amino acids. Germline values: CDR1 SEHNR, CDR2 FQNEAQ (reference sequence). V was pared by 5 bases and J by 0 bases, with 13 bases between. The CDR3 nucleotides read TGTGCCAGCAGCCTCAGCAGCTTCGCGAACACCGGGGAGCTGTTTTTT. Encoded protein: CASSLSSFANTGELFF. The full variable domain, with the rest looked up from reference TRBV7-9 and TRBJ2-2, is DTGVSQNPRHKITKRGQNVTFRCDPISEHNRLYWYRQTLGQGPEFLTYFQNEAQLEKSRLLSDRFSAERPKGSFSTLEIQRTEQGDSAMYLCASSLSSFANTGELFFGEGSRLTVL.

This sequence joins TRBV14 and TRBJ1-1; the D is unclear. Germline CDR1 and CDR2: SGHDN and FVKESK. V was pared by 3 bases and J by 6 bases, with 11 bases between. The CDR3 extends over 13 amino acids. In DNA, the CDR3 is TGTGCCAGCAGCCAGGCGACGGACCCTGAAGCTTTCTTT. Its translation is CASSQATDPEAFF.

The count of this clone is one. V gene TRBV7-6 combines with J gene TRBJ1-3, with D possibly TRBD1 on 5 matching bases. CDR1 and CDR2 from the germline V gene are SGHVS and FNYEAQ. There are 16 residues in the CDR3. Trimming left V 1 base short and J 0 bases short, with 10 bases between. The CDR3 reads CASSLEGSVSGNTIYF. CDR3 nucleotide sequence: TGTGCCAGCAGCTTAGAGGGGTCCGTCTCTGGAAACACCATATATTTT.

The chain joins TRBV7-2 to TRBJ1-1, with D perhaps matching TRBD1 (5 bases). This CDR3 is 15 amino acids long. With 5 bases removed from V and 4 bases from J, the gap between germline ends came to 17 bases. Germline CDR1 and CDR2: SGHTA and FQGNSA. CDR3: CASSPLGGGSTEAFF. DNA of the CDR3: TGTGCCAGCAGCCCGCTCGGGGGAGGGAGCACTGAAGCTTTCTTT.

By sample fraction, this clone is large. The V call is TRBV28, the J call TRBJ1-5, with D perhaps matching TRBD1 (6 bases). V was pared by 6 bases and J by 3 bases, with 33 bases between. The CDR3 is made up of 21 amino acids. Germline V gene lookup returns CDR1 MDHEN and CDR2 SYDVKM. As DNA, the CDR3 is TGTGCCAGCAGCCCGGTGGTGGTGGCGGTCCTGCGGGGGGGCTCCAATCAGCCCCAGCATTTT. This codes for CASSPVVVAVLRGGSNQPQHF.

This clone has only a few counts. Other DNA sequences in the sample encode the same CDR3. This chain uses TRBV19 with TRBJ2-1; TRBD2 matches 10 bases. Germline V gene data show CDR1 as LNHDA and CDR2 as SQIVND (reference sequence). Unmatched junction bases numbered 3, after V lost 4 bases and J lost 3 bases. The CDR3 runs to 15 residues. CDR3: CASSRTSGDYNEQFF. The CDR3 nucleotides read TGTGCCAGTAGTAGGACTAGCGGAGACTACAATGAGCAGTTCTTC.

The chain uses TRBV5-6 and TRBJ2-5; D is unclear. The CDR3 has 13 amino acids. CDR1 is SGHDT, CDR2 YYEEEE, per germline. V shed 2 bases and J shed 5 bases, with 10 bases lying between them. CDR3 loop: CASSFVLVETQYF. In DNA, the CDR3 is TGTGCCAGCAGCTTCGTTTTGGTGGAGACCCAGTACTTC.

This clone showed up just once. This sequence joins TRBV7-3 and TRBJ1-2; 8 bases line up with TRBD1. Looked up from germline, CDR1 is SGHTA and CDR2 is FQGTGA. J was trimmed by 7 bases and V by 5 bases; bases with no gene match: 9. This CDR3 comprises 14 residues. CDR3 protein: CASSVSGGDRGYTF. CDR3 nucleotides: TGTGCCAGCAGCGTTTCAGGGGGCGATCGTGGCTACACCTTC.

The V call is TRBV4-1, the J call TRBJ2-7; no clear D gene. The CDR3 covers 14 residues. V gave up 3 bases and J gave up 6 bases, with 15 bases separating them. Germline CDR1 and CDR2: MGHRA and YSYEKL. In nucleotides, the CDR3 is TGCGCCAGCAGCCAGAGTTCTGGGAAGCTCGAGCAGTACTTC. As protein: CASSQSSGKLEQYF.

The CDR3 coding sequence is TGCGCCAGCAGCCAATCGACAGGGGCGCAAGAGACCCAGTACTTC. It yields the protein CASSQSTGAQETQYF. The J gene is TRBJ2-5, the V gene TRBV4-3, with 8 bases that match TRBD1. The trim removed 2 bases at V and 2 bases at J, leaving 4 bases unmatched. In germline, CDR1 is LGHNA, CDR2 YSLEER. The CDR3 runs 15 residues.

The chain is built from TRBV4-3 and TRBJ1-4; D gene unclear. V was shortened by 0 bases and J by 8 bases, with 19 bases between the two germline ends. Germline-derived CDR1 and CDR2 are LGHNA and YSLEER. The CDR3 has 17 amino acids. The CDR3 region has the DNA TGCGCCAGCAGCCAAGATTCAGTCTCGGGGAGGTTCGAAAAACTGTTTTTT. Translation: CASSQDSVSGRFEKLFF.

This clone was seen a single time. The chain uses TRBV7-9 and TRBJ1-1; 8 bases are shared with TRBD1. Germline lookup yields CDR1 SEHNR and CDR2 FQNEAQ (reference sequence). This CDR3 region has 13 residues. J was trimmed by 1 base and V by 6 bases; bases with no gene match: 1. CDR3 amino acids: CASRTGGNTEAFF. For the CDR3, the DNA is TGTGCCAGCAGAACAGGGGGGAACACTGAAGCTTTCTTT. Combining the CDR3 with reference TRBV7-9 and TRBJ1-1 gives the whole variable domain DTGVSQNPRHKITKRGQNVTFRCDPISEHNRLYWYRQTLGQGPEFLTYFQNEAQLEKSRLLSDRFSAERPKGSFSTLEIQRTEQGDSAMYLCASRTGGNTEAFFGQGTRLTVV.